This T cell receptor beta chain was sequenced in a study of T cells in Graves' hyperthyroidism and ophthalmopathy. General study points: The authors' 13 V-J model separated ophthalmopathy from stable hyperthyroidism.

Patients aged 18 to 65 had newly diagnosed hyperthyroidism lasting under 2 months. CDR1 is SGHTA and CDR2 is FQGTGA in the germline V gene. The CDR3 totals 17 residues. From RNA transcripts, TCR beta CDR3 regions were amplified. The primer set for the first-round RT-PCR of the TCR CDR3 was HTBI. One entry per CDR3 protein results from TCRdb running MiXCR on the multiplex PCR reads. Of some 180,000 distinct CDR3 sequences listed, 17% are singletons. This clonotype has just a few counts. Its cognate antigen is unknown. This may stem from a read error, because a much larger clone lies one nucleotide away. Sequenced material: blood. The chain couples TRBV7-3 to TRBJ2-3; 7 bases are shared with TRBD1. The clonotype comes from a woman between 45 and 60 years old with Graves' hyperthyroidism. CDR3 loop: CASSLNSARDSTDTLYF. For the CDR3, the DNA is TGTGCCAGCAGCTTAAATAGCGCCCGGGACAGCACAGATACGCTGTATTTT.